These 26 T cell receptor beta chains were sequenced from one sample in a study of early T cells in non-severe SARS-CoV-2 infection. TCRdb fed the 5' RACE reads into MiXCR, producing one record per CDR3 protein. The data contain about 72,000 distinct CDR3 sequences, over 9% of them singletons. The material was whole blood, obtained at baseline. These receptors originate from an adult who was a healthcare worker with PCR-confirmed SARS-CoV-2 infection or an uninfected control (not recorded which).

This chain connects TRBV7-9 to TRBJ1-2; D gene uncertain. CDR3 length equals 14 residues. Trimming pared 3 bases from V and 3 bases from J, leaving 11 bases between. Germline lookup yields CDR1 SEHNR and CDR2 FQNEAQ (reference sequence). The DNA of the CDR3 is TGTGCCAGCAGCTTGGTAGTTGGGGACTATGGCTACACCTTC. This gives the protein CASSLVVGDYGYTF.

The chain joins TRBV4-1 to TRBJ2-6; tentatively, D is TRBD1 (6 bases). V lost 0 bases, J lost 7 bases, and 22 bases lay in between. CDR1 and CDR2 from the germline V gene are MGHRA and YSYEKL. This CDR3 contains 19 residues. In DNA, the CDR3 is TGCGCCAGCAGCCAAGATCCCCGGGCACAGGGAATAGTTGCCAACGTCCTGACTTTC. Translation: CASSQDPRAQGIVANVLTF.

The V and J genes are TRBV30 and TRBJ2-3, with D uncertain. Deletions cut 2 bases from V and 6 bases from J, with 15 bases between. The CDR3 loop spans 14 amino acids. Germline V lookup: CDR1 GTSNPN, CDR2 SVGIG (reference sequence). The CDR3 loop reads CAWSTDRRRDTQYF. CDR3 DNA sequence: TGTGCCTGGAGTACCGACCGACGGCGGGATACGCAGTATTTT.

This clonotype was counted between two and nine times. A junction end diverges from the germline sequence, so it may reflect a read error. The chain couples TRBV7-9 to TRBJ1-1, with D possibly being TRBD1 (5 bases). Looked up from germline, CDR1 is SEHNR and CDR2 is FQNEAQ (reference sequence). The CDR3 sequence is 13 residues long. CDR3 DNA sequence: TGTGCCAGCAGCCAGGGCCCCCGGGACTCTGGGCTCTTT. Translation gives CASSQGPRDSGLF.

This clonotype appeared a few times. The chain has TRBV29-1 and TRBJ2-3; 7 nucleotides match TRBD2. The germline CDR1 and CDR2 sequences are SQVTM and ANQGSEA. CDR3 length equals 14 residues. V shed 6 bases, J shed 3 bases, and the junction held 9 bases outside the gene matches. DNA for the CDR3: TGCAGCGTCACCTACCGGCGGGGGACAGATACGCAGTATTTT. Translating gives CSVTYRRGTDTQYF.

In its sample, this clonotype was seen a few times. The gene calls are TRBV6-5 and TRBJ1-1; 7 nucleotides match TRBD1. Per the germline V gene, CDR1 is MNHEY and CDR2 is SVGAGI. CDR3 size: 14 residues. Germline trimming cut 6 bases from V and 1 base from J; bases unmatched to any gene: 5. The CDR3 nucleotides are TGTGCCAGCAGCCCCACAGGGGCGAACACTGAAGCTTTCTTT. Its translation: CASSPTGANTEAFF.

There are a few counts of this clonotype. CDR3 coding DNA: TGCGCCAGCAGCCAAGAGAAGGAGGTACTCATAAGGGGTGAGCAGTTCTTC. Its translation is CASSQEKEVLIRGEQFF. The V call is TRBV4-1, the J call TRBJ2-1, with D possibly being TRBD1 or TRBD2 (5 bases each). In germline, CDR1 is MGHRA, CDR2 YSYEKL. V gave up 0 bases and J gave up 9 bases, with 21 bases separating them. CDR3 length equals 17 residues.

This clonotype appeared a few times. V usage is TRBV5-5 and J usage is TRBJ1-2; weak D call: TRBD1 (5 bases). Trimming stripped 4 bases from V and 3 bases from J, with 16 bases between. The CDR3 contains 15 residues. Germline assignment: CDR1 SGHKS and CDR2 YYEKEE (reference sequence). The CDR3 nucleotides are TGTGCCAGCAGCCCTGGGACGGGGACTCACTATGGCTACACCTTC. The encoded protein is CASSPGTGTHYGYTF.

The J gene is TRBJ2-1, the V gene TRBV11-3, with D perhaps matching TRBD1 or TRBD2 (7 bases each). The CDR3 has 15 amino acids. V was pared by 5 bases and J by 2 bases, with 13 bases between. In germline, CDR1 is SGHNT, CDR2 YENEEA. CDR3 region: CASSPRGGTYNEQFF. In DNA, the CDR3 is TGTGCCAGCAGCCCCAGGGGGGGGACCTACAATGAGCAGTTCTTC.

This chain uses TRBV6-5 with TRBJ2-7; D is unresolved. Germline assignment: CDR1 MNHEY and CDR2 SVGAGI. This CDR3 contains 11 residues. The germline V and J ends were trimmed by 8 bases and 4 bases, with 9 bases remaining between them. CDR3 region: CASGRLYEQYF. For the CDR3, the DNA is TGTGCCAGCGGACGACTTTACGAGCAGTACTTC.

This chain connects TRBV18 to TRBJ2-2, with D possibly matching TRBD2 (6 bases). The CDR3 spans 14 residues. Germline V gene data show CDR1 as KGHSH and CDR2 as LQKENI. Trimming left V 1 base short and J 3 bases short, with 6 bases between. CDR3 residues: CASSPREDTGELFF. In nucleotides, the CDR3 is TGTGCCAGCTCACCACGGGAGGACACCGGGGAGCTGTTTTTT.

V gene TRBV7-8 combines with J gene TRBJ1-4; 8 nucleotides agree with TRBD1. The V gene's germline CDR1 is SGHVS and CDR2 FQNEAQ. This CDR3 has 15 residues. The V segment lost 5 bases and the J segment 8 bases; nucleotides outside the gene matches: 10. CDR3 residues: CASSLGQGWWEKLFF. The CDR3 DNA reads TGTGCCAGCAGCCTAGGACAGGGATGGTGGGAAAAACTGTTTTTT.

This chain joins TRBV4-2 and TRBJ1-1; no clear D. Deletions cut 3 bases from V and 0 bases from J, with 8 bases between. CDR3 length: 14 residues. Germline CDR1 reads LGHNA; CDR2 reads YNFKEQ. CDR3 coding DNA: TGTGCCAGCAGCCAGGTGCTTTTGAACACTGAAGCTTTCTTT. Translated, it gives CASSQVLLNTEAFF.

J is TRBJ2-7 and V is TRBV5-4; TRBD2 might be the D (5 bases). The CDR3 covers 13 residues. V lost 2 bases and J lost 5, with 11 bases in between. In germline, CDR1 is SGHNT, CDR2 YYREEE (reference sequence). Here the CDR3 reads CASSFGETNEQYF. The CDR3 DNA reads TGTGCCAGCAGCTTCGGGGAGACCAACGAGCAGTACTTC.

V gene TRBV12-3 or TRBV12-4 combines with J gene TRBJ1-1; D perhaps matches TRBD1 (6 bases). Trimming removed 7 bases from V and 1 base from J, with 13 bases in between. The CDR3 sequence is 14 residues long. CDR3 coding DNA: TGTGCCAGCAAGCCAGACAGGACGAACACTGAAGCTTTCTTT. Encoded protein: CASKPDRTNTEAFF.

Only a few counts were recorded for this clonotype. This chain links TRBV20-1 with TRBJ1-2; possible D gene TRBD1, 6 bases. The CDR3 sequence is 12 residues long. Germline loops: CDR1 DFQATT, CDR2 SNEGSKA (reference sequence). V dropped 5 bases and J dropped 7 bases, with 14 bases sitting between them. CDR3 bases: TGCAGTGCTTACAGGGAATACCTTGGCTACACCTTC. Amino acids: CSAYREYLGYTF.

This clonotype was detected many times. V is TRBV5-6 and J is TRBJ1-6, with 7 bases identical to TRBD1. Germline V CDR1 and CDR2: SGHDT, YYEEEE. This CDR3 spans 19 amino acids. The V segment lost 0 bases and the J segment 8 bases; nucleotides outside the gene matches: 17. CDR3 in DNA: TGTGCCAGCAGCTTGGATAGGGGATCCCAGGGGGGCCTATATTCACCCCTCCACTTT. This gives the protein CASSLDRGSQGGLYSPLHF.

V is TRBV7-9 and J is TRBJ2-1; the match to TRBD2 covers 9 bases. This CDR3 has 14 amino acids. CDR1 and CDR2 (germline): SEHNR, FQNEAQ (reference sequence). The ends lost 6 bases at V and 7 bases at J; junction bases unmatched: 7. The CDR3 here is CASSLRGGVNEQFF. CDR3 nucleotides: TGTGCCAGCAGTTTGCGGGGGGGCGTGAATGAGCAGTTCTTC.

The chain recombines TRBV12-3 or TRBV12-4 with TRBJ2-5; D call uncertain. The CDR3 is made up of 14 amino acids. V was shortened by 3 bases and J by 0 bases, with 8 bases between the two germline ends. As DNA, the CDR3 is TGTGCCAGCAGTTTCGACCTGTACCAAGAGACCCAGTACTTC. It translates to CASSFDLYQETQYF.

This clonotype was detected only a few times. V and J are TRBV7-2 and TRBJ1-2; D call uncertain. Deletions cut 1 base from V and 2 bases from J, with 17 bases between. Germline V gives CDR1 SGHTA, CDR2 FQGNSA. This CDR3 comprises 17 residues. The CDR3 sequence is CASSLEIAGGPNYGYTF. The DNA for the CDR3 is TGTGCCAGCAGCTTAGAAATAGCCGGTGGCCCCAACTATGGCTACACCTTC.

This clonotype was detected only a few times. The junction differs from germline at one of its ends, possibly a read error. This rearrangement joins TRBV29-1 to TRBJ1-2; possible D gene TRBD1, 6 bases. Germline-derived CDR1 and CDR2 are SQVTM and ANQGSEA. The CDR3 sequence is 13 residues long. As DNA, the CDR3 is TGCAGCGTGGAAGAAGGCTGGGACAATGGCTACACCTTC. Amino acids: CSVEEGWDNGYTF.

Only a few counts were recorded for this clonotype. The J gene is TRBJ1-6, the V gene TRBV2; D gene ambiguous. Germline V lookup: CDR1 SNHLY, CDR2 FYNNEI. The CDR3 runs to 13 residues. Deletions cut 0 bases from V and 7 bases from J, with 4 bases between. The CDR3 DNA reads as TGTGCCAGCAGTGAAGCGCGGAATTCACCCCTCCACTTT. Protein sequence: CASSEARNSPLHF.

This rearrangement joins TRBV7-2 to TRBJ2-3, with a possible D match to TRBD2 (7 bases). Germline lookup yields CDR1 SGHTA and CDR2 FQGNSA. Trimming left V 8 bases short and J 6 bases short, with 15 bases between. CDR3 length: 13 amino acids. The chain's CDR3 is CASGSGGRDTQYF. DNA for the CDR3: TGTGCCAGCGGGTCGGGGGGCAGGGATACGCAGTATTTT.

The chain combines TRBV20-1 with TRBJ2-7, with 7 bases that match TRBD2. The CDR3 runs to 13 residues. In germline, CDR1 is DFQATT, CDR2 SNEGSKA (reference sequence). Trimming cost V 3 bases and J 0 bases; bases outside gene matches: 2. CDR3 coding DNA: TGCAGTGCTAGCGGGGGGAACTCCTACGAGCAGTACTTC. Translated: CSASGGNSYEQYF.

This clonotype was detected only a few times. CDR3 region: CASSFRVDTQYF. CDR3 DNA: TGTGCCAGCAGTTTTCGTGTAGATACGCAGTATTTT. The V and J genes are TRBV12-3 or TRBV12-4 and TRBJ2-3; D is uncertain. The CDR3 is 12 amino acids. Trimming took 3 bases from V and 5 from J, leaving 6 bases between them.

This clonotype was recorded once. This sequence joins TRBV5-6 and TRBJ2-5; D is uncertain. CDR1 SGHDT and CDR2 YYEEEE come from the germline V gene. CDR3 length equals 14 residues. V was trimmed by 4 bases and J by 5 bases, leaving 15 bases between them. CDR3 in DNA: TGTGCCAGCAGCCTAGACCGGGCCGGGGAGACCCAGTACTTC. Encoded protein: CASSLDRAGETQYF.